These T cell receptor beta chains were read from a single sample in a study of T cell repertoires in cytomegalovirus infection. Via MiXCR, TCRdb re-called the reads, giving one row per CDR3 protein. Of 340,000 or so distinct CDR3 sequences in the sample, roughly 25% were seen once. These receptors are not linked to any known antigen. Here the sequenced sample was cultured PBMCs, taken from culture after CMV antigen stimulation. The receptors here all came from a human donor in good health (CMV status not recorded). Some clones in this sample may be carry-over from other donors' samples. Both conserved end residues are part of each CDR3. The order of the fields is V gene, clone size, J gene, D gene, CDR3 protein, CDR3 DNA. The D gene is left open where the match is weak. The size entry is marked missing in some rows and otherwise reads once, few, many or a size class.

v_gene: TRBV6-6; abundance: .; j_gene: TRBJ1-3; d_gene: .; CDR3aa: CASSYSSALGSGNTIYF; CDR3nt: TGTGCCAGCAGTTACTCTTCCGCGCTAGGCTCTGGAAACACCATATATTTT
v_gene: TRBV5-1; abundance: .; j_gene: TRBJ2-7; d_gene: TRBD2; CDR3aa: CASSLRTSGSAEQYF; CDR3nt: TGCGCCAGCAGCTTGAGGACTAGCGGGAGTGCCGAGCAGTACTTC
v_gene: TRBV27; abundance: many; j_gene: TRBJ1-6; d_gene: TRBD1; CDR3aa: CASRAPGTASPLHF; CDR3nt: TGTGCCAGCAGGGCCCCTGGGACAGCATCACCCCTCCACTTT
v_gene: TRBV6-5; abundance: many; j_gene: TRBJ2-1; d_gene: TRBD2; CDR3aa: CASSYWASGRWEQFF; CDR3nt: TGTGCCAGCAGTTACTGGGCTAGCGGGAGATGGGAGCAGTTCTTC
v_gene: TRBV6-8; abundance: once; j_gene: TRBJ1-1; d_gene: TRBD1; CDR3aa: CASRAQGYTEAFF; CDR3nt: TGTGCCAGCAGGGCACAGGGGTACACTGAAGCTTTCTTT
v_gene: TRBV10-3; abundance: many; j_gene: TRBJ1-2; d_gene: TRBD1; CDR3aa: CATGQGERGYTF; CDR3nt: TGTGCCACCGGACAGGGGGAAAGGGGCTACACCTTC
v_gene: TRBV6-2/TRBV6-3; abundance: .; j_gene: TRBJ1-5; d_gene: .; CDR3aa: CASSYGGGSLVQPQHF; CDR3nt: TGTGCCAGCAGTTACGGGGGGGGCAGCCTGGTTCAGCCCCAGCATTTT
v_gene: TRBV7-2; abundance: many; j_gene: TRBJ1-2; d_gene: .; CDR3aa: CASTKGGTGVDYGYTF; CDR3nt: TGTGCCAGCACCAAGGGGGGCACGGGGGTGGACTATGGCTACACCTTC
v_gene: TRBV25-1; abundance: few; j_gene: TRBJ2-6; d_gene: TRBD1; CDR3aa: CASSAPGQGSNVLTF; CDR3nt: TGTGCCAGCAGTGCCCCGGGACAGGGATCCAACGTCCTGACTTTC
v_gene: TRBV7-3; abundance: once; j_gene: TRBJ2-1; d_gene: TRBD1; CDR3aa: CASSRGDRGQDEQFF; CDR3nt: TGTGCCAGCAGCAGGGGGGACAGGGGGCAGGATGAGCAGTTCTTC
v_gene: TRBV6-1; abundance: .; j_gene: TRBJ2-2; d_gene: .; CDR3aa: CASSKPGLDTGELFF; CDR3nt: TGTGCCAGCAGCAAACCAGGGTTGGACACCGGGGAGCTGTTTTTT
v_gene: TRBV28; abundance: .; j_gene: TRBJ2-7; d_gene: .; CDR3aa: CASSLHRVPYEQYF; CDR3nt: TGTGCCAGCAGTCTCCACAGGGTTCCCTACGAGCAGTACTTC
v_gene: TRBV12-5; abundance: .; j_gene: TRBJ2-1; d_gene: TRBD2; CDR3aa: CASGSPGLDREQFF; CDR3nt: TGTGCTAGTGGTTCGCCGGGACTAGACCGTGAGCAGTTCTTC
v_gene: TRBV4-1; abundance: few; j_gene: TRBJ2-5; d_gene: .; CDR3aa: CASSQESWGTQYF; CDR3nt: TGCGCCAGCAGCCAAGAAAGTTGGGGGACCCAGTACTTC
v_gene: TRBV7-2; abundance: once; j_gene: TRBJ2-7; d_gene: TRBD1; CDR3aa: CASSFNRGTSYEQYF; CDR3nt: TGTGCCAGCAGCTTTAACAGGGGGACGTCCTACGAGCAGTACTTC
v_gene: TRBV4-1; abundance: .; j_gene: TRBJ2-1; d_gene: .; CDR3aa: CASSQEQASSYNEQFF; CDR3nt: TGCGCCAGCAGCCAAGAACAGGCGTCCTCCTACAATGAGCAGTTCTTC
v_gene: TRBV20-1; abundance: .; j_gene: TRBJ2-5; d_gene: TRBD2; CDR3aa: CSARQTSGRVSRSWETQYF; CDR3nt: TGCAGTGCTAGACAGACTAGCGGGAGGGTTTCAAGGTCGTGGGAGACCCAGTACTTC
v_gene: TRBV6-5; abundance: once; j_gene: TRBJ1-4; d_gene: TRBD1; CDR3aa: CASSYGTGIFNEKLLF; CDR3nt: TGTGCCAGCAGTTACGGGACAGGCATTTTTAATGAAAAACTGTTGTTT
v_gene: TRBV12-3/TRBV12-4; abundance: few; j_gene: TRBJ2-3; d_gene: TRBD1; CDR3aa: CASSTGAADTQYF; CDR3nt: TGTGCCAGTTCGACAGGGGCGGCAGATACGCAGTATTTT
v_gene: TRBV7-9; abundance: .; j_gene: TRBJ2-3; d_gene: .; CDR3aa: CASRTGAATTDTQYF; CDR3nt: TGTGCCAGCAGGACGGGGGCTGCTACCACAGATACGCAGTATTTT
v_gene: TRBV4-2; abundance: once; j_gene: TRBJ2-3; d_gene: TRBD2; CDR3aa: CASSQDRGAGSQYF; CDR3nt: TGTGCCAGCAGCCAAGATCGCGGAGCGGGATCGCAGTATTTT
v_gene: TRBV12-3/TRBV12-4; abundance: .; j_gene: TRBJ2-5; d_gene: TRBD1; CDR3aa: CASRSTGGAGTQYF; CDR3nt: TGTGCCAGCAGATCAACAGGGGGCGCTGGGACCCAGTACTTC
v_gene: TRBV19; abundance: few; j_gene: TRBJ2-3; d_gene: TRBD2; CDR3aa: CASTPRRAGRDTQYF; CDR3nt: TGTGCCAGTACCCCCCGGAGAGCGGGAAGAGATACGCAGTATTTT
v_gene: TRBV10-3; abundance: .; j_gene: TRBJ1-1; d_gene: TRBD1; CDR3aa: CAIQGARTEAFF; CDR3nt: TGTGCCATCCAGGGGGCTAGGACTGAAGCTTTCTTT
v_gene: TRBV5-1; abundance: .; j_gene: TRBJ2-7; d_gene: TRBD2; CDR3aa: CASSLGTSDNEQYF; CDR3nt: TGCGCCAGCAGCTTGGGGACTAGCGACAACGAGCAGTACTTC
v_gene: TRBV7-2; abundance: many; j_gene: TRBJ2-5; d_gene: TRBD2; CDR3aa: CASSLIRLAGGGETQYF; CDR3nt: TGTGCCAGCAGCTTAATTCGGCTAGCGGGAGGTGGAGAGACCCAGTACTTC
v_gene: TRBV12-3/TRBV12-4; abundance: .; j_gene: TRBJ2-4; d_gene: TRBD1; CDR3aa: CASSLDRGGIQYF; CDR3nt: TGTGCCAGCAGTTTAGACAGGGGTGGCATTCAGTACTTC
v_gene: TRBV23-1; abundance: .; j_gene: TRBJ2-2; d_gene: .; CDR3aa: CASTPWGRAANTGELFF; CDR3nt: TGCGCCAGCACCCCTTGGGGTCGGGCCGCGAACACCGGGGAGCTGTTTTTT
v_gene: TRBV7-2; abundance: many; j_gene: TRBJ2-6; d_gene: .; CDR3aa: CASSFRQEANVLTF; CDR3nt: TGTGCCAGCAGCTTTCGACAGGAGGCCAACGTCCTGACTTTC
v_gene: TRBV7-2; abundance: many; j_gene: TRBJ1-2; d_gene: TRBD1; CDR3aa: CASSLGQGFSGYTF; CDR3nt: TGTGCCAGCAGCTTAGGACAGGGGTTCAGCGGCTACACCTTC
v_gene: TRBV5-4; abundance: .; j_gene: TRBJ2-5; d_gene: TRBD2; CDR3aa: CASSLPLSGRTEETQYF; CDR3nt: TGTGCCAGCAGTTTACCGCTTAGCGGGAGGACGGAGGAGACCCAGTACTTC
v_gene: TRBV11-3; abundance: .; j_gene: TRBJ2-1; d_gene: .; CDR3aa: CASSLTRVTHNEQFF; CDR3nt: TGTGCCAGCAGCTTAACGAGGGTTACCCACAATGAGCAGTTCTTC
v_gene: TRBV10-3; abundance: .; j_gene: TRBJ2-1; d_gene: .; CDR3aa: CAISDPGTDSYNEQFF; CDR3nt: TGTGCCATCAGTGACCCCGGGACGGACTCGTACAATGAGCAGTTCTTC
v_gene: TRBV28; abundance: .; j_gene: TRBJ1-5; d_gene: .; CDR3aa: CASSLLSQGTNQPQHF; CDR3nt: TGTGCCAGCAGTTTATTGAGCCAGGGAACCAATCAGCCCCAGCATTTT
v_gene: TRBV19; abundance: few; j_gene: TRBJ2-3; d_gene: TRBD2; CDR3aa: CASSIEPSSGRGTDTQYF; CDR3nt: TGTGCCAGTAGTATAGAACCCTCTAGCGGGAGGGGCACAGATACGCAGTATTTT
v_gene: TRBV5-5; abundance: .; j_gene: TRBJ1-3; d_gene: .; CDR3aa: CASSLFWVSGNTIYF; CDR3nt: TGTGCCAGCAGCTTGTTTTGGGTCTCTGGAAACACCATATATTTT
v_gene: TRBV4-2; abundance: .; j_gene: TRBJ2-3; d_gene: .; CDR3aa: CASTLAGDASTDTQYF; CDR3nt: TGTGCCAGCACCCTAGCCGGGGACGCTAGCACAGATACGCAGTATTTT
v_gene: TRBV7-2; abundance: many; j_gene: TRBJ2-1; d_gene: TRBD1; CDR3aa: CASSSGQGVWNEQFF; CDR3nt: TGTGCCAGCAGCTCGGGACAGGGAGTGTGGAATGAGCAGTTCTTC
v_gene: TRBV12-3/TRBV12-4; abundance: .; j_gene: TRBJ1-5; d_gene: .; CDR3aa: CASRKGNQPQHF; CDR3nt: TGTGCCAGCAGGAAGGGAAATCAGCCCCAGCATTTT
v_gene: TRBV19; abundance: few; j_gene: TRBJ2-7; d_gene: .; CDR3aa: CASSMALGQSYEQYF; CDR3nt: TGTGCCAGTAGTATGGCTCTTGGACAGTCCTACGAGCAGTACTTC
v_gene: TRBV3-1; abundance: .; j_gene: TRBJ2-1; d_gene: TRBD2; CDR3aa: CASSQGMGRERSYNEQFF; CDR3nt: TGTGCCAGCAGCCAAGGAATGGGGCGGGAGAGGTCCTACAATGAGCAGTTCTTC
v_gene: TRBV20-1; abundance: .; j_gene: TRBJ2-7; d_gene: .; CDR3aa: CSAIGQSSYEQYF; CDR3nt: TGCAGTGCTATAGGACAGTCTTCCTACGAGCAGTACTTC
v_gene: TRBV11-3; abundance: few; j_gene: TRBJ2-3; d_gene: TRBD2; CDR3aa: CASSSTQPLAGGTTDTQYF; CDR3nt: TGTGCCAGCAGCTCAACCCAACCCCTGGCGGGAGGAACCACAGATACGCAGTATTTT
v_gene: TRBV7-2; abundance: many; j_gene: TRBJ2-1; d_gene: .; CDR3aa: CASSLWGYNEQFF; CDR3nt: TGTGCCAGCAGCTTATGGGGGTACAATGAGCAGTTCTTC
v_gene: TRBV19; abundance: few; j_gene: TRBJ1-1; d_gene: .; CDR3aa: CASSSTGLGAFF; CDR3nt: TGTGCCAGTAGTTCTACAGGGTTAGGAGCTTTCTTT
v_gene: TRBV30; abundance: few; j_gene: TRBJ2-3; d_gene: TRBD2; CDR3aa: CAATSGVSTDTQYF; CDR3nt: TGTGCCGCTACTAGCGGAGTAAGCACAGATACGCAGTATTTT
v_gene: TRBV7-2; abundance: many; j_gene: TRBJ2-3; d_gene: .; CDR3aa: CASSTDGGSDTQYF; CDR3nt: TGTGCCAGCAGCACGGACGGGGGTTCAGATACGCAGTATTTT
v_gene: TRBV28; abundance: many; j_gene: TRBJ1-2; d_gene: TRBD1; CDR3aa: CASSLPGTGGSYGYTF; CDR3nt: TGTGCCAGCAGTTTACCCGGGACAGGGGGTTCATATGGCTACACCTTC
v_gene: TRBV7-2; abundance: .; j_gene: TRBJ2-7; d_gene: .; CDR3aa: CASSDTTKQYF; CDR3nt: TGTGCCAGCAGTGACACTACGAAGCAGTACTTC